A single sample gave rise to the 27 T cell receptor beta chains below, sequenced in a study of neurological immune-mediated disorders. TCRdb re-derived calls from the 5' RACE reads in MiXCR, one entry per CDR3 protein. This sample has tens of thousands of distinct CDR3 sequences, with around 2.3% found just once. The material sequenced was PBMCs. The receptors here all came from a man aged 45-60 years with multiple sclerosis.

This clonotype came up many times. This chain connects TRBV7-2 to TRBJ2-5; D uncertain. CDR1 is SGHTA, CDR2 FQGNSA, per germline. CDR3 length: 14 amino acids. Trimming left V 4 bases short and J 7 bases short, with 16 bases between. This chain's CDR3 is CASSYPAESGTQYF. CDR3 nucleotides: TGTGCCAGCAGCTACCCGGCTGAGTCTGGGACCCAGTACTTC.

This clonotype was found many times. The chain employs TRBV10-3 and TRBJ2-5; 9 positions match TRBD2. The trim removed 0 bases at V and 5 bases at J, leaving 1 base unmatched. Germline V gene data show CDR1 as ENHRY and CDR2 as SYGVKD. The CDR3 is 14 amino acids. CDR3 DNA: TGTGCCATCAGTGAGTCGAGCGGGAGGGAGACCCAGTACTTC. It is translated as CAISESSGRETQYF.

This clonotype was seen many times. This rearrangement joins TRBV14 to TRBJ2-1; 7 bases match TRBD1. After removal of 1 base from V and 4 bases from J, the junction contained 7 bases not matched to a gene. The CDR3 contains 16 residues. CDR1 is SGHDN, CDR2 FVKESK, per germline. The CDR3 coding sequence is TGTGCCAGCAGCCAAGGACAGGGATTGGTTTACAATGAGCAGTTCTTC. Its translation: CASSQGQGLVYNEQFF.

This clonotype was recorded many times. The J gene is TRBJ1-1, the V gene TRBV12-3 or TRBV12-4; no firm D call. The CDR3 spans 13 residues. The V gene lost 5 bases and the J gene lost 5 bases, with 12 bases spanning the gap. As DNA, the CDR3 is TGTGCCAGCAGTGCCCTTGGAGGGACTGAAGCTTTCTTT. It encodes CASSALGGTEAFF.

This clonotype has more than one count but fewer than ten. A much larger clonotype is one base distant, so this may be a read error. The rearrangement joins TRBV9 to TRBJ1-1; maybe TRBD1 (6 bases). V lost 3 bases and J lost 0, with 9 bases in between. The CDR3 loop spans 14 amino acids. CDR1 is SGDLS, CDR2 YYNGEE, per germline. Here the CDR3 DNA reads TGTGCCAGCAGCGAACAGGGCGTGAACACTGAAGCTTTCTTT. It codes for CASSEQGVNTEAFF.

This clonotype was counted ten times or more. Here the CDR3 reads CASSPRRRGSTDTQYF. The CDR3 coding sequence is TGTGCCAGCAGCCCCCGGCGCAGGGGGTCCACAGATACGCAGTATTTT. This sequence joins TRBV5-6 and TRBJ2-3, with 7 bases lining up with TRBD1. The CDR3 has 16 amino acids. J was trimmed by 2 bases and V by 4 bases; bases with no gene match: 10. Germline V CDR1 and CDR2: SGHDT, YYEEEE.

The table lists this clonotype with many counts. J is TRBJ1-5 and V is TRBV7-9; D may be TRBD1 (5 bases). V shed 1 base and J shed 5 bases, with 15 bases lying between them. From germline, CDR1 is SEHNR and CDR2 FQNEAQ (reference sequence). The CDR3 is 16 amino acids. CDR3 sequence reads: CASSLGRSGRDQPQHF. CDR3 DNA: TGTGCCAGCAGCTTAGGGAGGTCAGGGAGGGATCAGCCCCAGCATTTT.

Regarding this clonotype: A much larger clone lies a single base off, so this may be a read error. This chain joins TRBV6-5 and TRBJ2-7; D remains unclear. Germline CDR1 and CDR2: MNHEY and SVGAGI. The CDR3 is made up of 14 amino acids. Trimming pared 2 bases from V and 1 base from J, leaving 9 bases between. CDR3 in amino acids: CASSYPGGSYEQYV. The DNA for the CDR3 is TGTGCCAGCAGTTACCCCGGTGGGTCCTACGAGCAGTACGTC.

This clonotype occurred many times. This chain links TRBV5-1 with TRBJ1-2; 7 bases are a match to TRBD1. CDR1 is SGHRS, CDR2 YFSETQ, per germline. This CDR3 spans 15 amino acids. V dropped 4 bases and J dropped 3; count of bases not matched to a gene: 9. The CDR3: CASSTETGPYYGYTF. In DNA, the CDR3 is TGCGCCAGCAGCACCGAGACAGGGCCTTACTATGGCTACACCTTC. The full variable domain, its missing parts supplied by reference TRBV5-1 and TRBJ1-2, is KAGVTQTPRYLIKTRGQQVTLSCSPISGHRSVSWYQQTPGQGLQFLFEYFSETQRNKGNFPGRFSGRQFSNSRSEMNVSTLELGDSALYLCASSTETGPYYGYTFGSGTRLTVV.

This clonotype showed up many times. CDR3 in amino acids: CASSPLGGDGSNQPQHF. DNA of the CDR3: TGTGCCAGCAGCCCCCTTGGGGGGGACGGAAGCAATCAGCCCCAGCATTTT. The rearrangement links TRBV5-5 to TRBJ1-5, with TRBD1 as a possible D gene (5 bases). Germline V lookup: CDR1 SGHKS, CDR2 YYEKEE (reference sequence). Trimming removed 4 bases at V and 1 base at J, with 18 bases between. The CDR3 has 17 amino acids.

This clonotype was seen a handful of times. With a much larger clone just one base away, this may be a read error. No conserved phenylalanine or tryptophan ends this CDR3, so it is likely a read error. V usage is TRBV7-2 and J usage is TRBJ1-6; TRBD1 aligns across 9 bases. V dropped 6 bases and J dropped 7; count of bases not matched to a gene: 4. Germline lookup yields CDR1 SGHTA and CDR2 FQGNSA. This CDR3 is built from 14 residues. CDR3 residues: CASRPTGGNSPLHC. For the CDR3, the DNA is TGTGCCAGCAGGCCGACAGGGGGGAATTCACCCCTCCACTGT.

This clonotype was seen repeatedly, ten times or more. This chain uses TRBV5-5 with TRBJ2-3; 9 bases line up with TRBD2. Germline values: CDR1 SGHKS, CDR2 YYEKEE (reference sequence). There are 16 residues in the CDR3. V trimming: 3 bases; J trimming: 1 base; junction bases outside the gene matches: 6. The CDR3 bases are TGTGCCAGCAGCTCCGACAGGACTAGCGGCACAGATACGCAGTATTTT. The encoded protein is CASSSDRTSGTDTQYF.

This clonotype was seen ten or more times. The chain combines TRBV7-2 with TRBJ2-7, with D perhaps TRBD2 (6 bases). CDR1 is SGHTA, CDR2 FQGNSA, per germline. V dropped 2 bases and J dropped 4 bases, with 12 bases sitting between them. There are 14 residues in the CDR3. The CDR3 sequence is CASSLWGVSYEQYF. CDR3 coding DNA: TGTGCCAGCAGCTTATGGGGGGTGTCTTACGAGCAGTACTTC.

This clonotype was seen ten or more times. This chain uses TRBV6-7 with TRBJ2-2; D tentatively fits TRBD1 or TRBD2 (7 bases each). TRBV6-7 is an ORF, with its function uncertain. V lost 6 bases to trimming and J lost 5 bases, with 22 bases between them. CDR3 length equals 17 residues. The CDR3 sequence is CASSLAGGGLGTGELFF. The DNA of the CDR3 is TGTGCCAGCAGCCTCGCAGGGGGGGGACTCGGGACCGGGGAGCTGTTTTTT.

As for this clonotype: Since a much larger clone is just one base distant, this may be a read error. The CDR3 DNA reads TGTGCCAGCAGTTTCGGACAGGGTACCAAAGATACGCAGTATTTT. Its protein is CASSFGQGTKDTQYF. This chain uses TRBV27 with TRBJ2-3; 8 bases line up with TRBD1. V trimming: 3 bases; J trimming: 5 bases; junction bases outside the gene matches: 7. Germline assignment: CDR1 MNHEY and CDR2 SMNVEV (reference sequence). CDR3 size: 15 residues.

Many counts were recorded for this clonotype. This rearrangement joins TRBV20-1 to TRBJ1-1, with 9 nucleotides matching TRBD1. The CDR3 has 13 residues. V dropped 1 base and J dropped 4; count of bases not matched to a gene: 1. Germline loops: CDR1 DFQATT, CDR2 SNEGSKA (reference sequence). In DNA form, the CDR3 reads TGCAGTGCTAGAGCGACAGGGGGCACTGAAGCTTTCTTT. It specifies CSARATGGTEAFF.

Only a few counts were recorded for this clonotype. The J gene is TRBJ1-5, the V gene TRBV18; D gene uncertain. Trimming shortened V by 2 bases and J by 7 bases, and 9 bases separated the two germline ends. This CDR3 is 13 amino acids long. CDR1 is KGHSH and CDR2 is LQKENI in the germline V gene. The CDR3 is CASSPSSAQPQHF. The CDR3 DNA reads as TGTGCCAGCTCACCAAGTTCGGCCCAGCCCCAGCATTTT.

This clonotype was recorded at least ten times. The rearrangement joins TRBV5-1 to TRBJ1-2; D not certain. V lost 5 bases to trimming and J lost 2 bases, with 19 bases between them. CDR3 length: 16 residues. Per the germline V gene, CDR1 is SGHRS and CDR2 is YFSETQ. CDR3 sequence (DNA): TGCGCCAGCAGACCCGACTCCGGCACGAGAAACTATGGCTACACCTTC. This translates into CASRPDSGTRNYGYTF. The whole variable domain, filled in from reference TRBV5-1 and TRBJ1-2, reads KAGVTQTPRYLIKTRGQQVTLSCSPISGHRSVSWYQQTPGQGLQFLFEYFSETQRNKGNFPGRFSGRQFSNSRSEMNVSTLELGDSALYLCASRPDSGTRNYGYTFGSGTRLTVV.

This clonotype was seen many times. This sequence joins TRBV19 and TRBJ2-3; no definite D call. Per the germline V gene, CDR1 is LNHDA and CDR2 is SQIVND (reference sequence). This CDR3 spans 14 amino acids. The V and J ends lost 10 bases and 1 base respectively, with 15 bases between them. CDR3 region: CATAPLGGTDTQYF. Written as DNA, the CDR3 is TGTGCCACAGCGCCCCTAGGTGGCACAGATACGCAGTATTTT.

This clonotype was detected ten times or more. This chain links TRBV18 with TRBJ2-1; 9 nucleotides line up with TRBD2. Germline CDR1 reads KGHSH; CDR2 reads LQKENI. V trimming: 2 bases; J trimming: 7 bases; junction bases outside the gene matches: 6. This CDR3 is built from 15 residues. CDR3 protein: CASSPSAGGTNEQFF. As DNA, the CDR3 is TGTGCCAGCTCACCATCGGCGGGGGGGACGAATGAGCAGTTCTTC.

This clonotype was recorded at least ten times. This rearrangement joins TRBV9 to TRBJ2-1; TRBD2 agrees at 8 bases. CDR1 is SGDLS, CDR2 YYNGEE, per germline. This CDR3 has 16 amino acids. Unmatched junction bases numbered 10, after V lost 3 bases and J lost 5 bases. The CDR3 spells CASSAIAGPTHNEQFF. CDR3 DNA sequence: TGTGCCAGCAGCGCCATAGCGGGGCCAACCCACAATGAGCAGTTCTTC.

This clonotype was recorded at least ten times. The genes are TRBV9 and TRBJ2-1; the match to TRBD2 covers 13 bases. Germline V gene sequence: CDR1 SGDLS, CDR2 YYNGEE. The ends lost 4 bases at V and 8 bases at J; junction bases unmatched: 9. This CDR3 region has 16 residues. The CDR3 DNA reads TGTGCCAGCAGCATCCGTACTAGCGGGGGGGGGCATGAGCAGTTCTTC. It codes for CASSIRTSGGGHEQFF.

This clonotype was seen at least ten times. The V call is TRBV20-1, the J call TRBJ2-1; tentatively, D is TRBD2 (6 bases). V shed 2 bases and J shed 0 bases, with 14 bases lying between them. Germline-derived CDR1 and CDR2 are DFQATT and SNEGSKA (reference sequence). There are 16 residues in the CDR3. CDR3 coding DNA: TGCAGTGCTAGACTCCCCGGGGGACTCTCCTACAATGAGCAGTTCTTC. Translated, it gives CSARLPGGLSYNEQFF.

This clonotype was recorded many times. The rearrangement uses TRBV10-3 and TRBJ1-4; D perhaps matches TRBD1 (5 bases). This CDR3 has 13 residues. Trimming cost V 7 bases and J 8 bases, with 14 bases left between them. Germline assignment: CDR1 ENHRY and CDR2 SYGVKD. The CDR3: CAIKGTPAEKLFF. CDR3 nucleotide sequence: TGTGCCATCAAAGGGACTCCGGCCGAAAAACTGTTTTTT.

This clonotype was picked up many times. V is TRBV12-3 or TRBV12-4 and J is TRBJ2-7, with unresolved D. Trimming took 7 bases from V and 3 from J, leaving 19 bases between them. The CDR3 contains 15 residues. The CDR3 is CASTPLEPVNYEQYF. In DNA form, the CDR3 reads TGTGCCAGCACCCCTTTAGAACCGGTGAACTACGAGCAGTACTTC.

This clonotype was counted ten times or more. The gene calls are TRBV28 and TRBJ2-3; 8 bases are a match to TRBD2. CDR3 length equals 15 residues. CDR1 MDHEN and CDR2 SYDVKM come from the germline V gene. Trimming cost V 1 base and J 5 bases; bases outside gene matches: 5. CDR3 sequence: CASSLYAGGKDTQYF. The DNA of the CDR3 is TGTGCCAGCAGTTTATATGCGGGGGGTAAAGATACGCAGTATTTT.

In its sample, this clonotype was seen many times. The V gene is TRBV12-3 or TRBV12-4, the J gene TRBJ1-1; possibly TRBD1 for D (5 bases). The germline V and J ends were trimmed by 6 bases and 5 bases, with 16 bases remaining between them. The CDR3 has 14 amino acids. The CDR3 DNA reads TGTGCCAGCAGGCCCTCGGGGGGAAGTACTGAAGCTTTCTTT. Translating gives CASRPSGGSTEAFF.